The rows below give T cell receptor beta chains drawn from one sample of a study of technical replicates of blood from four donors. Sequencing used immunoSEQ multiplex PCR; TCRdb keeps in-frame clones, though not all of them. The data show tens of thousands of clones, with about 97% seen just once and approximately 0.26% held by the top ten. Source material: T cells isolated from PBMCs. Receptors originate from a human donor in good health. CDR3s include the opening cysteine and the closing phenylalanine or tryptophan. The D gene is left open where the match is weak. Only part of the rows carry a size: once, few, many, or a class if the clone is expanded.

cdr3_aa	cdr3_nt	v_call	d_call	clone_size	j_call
CASSPRWASYEQYF	TGTGCCAGCAGCCCCCGCTGGGCTTCCTACGAGCAGTACTTC	TRBV7-9	NA	NA	TRBJ2-7
CASSQDSDREFAEAFF	TGCGCCAGCAGCCAAGATAGCGACAGGGAGTTCGCTGAAGCTTTCTTT	TRBV4-3	TRBD1	NA	TRBJ1-1
CASRGALLQYF	TGTGCCAGCAGGGGGGCCCTCCTGCAGTACTTC	TRBV6-5	NA	NA	TRBJ2-7
CASSMDRGETQYF	TGTGCCAGCAGCATGGACAGGGGAGAGACCCAGTACTTC	TRBV5-6	TRBD1	NA	TRBJ2-5
CASRGQGLDYYEQYF	TGTGCCAGCAGGGGACAGGGACTTGACTACTACGAGCAGTACTTC	TRBV6-5	TRBD1	NA	TRBJ2-7
CASSVGQINTEAFF	TGTGCCAGCAGCGTAGGACAGATAAACACTGAAGCTTTCTTT	TRBV9	NA	NA	TRBJ1-1
CASHRGRFEPQHF	TGTGCCAGCCACAGGGGCCGGTTTGAGCCCCAGCATTTT	TRBV28	TRBD1	NA	TRBJ1-5
CASSPGPEGKLFF	TGTGCCAGCAGTCCGGGCCCGGAGGGAAAACTGTTTTTT	TRBV27	NA	NA	TRBJ1-4
CASSYSGSLYEQYF	TGTGCCAGCAGTTATAGCGGGAGTCTCTACGAGCAGTACTTC	TRBV6-5	TRBD2	NA	TRBJ2-7
CASSVGQNGYTF	TGTGCCAGCAGCGTAGGACAAAATGGCTACACCTTC	TRBV9	NA	NA	TRBJ1-2
CASSLRGGPNEQFF	TGTGCCAGCAGCCTAAGGGGGGGCCCCAATGAGCAGTTCTTC	TRBV7-3	NA	NA	TRBJ2-1
CASSELAGVIRYEQYF	TGTGCCAGTAGTGAGCTAGCGGGAGTGATCAGGTACGAGCAGTACTTC	TRBV19	TRBD2	NA	TRBJ2-7
CASSIVYNEQFF	TGTGCCAGCAGTATCGTCTACAATGAGCAGTTCTTC	TRBV2	NA	NA	TRBJ2-1
CAKRTSVHNEQFF	TGCGCCAAAAGGACTAGCGTCCACAATGAGCAGTTCTTC	TRBV5-1	TRBD2	once	TRBJ2-1
CASSSMDRVHEQYF	TGTGCCAGCAGTTCAATGGACAGGGTCCACGAGCAGTACTTC	TRBV27	TRBD1	NA	TRBJ2-7